Below are 3 T cell receptor beta chains sequenced from a single sample in a study of cytomegalovirus exposure and HLA in healthy donors. Primers included in the PCR were 60 Vbeta and 13 Jbeta primers. Clones were sequenced by immunoSEQ multiplex PCR, and TCRdb holds only the in-frame ones, with some missing. The table shows 110,000 to 150,000 clones, with just over 70% occurring only once. Sequences were obtained from PBMCs. These TCRs come from a woman under 40 in good health and CMV-seronegative.

This clone was counted between two and nine times. As DNA, the CDR3 is TGTGCCAGCAGCTGGCCTCTTGGCGCGGGAGGCCCCTACGAGCAGTACTTC. It codes for CASSWPLGAGGPYEQYF. This chain joins TRBV7-2 and TRBJ2-7, with 8 positions matching TRBD2. This CDR3 region has 17 residues. Looked up from germline, CDR1 is SGHTA and CDR2 is FQGNSA. V dropped 4 bases and J dropped 2; count of bases not matched to a gene: 13.

This chain connects TRBV4-1 to TRBJ1-2; 10 bases fit TRBD1. The CDR3 runs 18 residues. CDR1 MGHRA and CDR2 YSYEKL come from the germline V gene. Trimming removed 4 bases from V and 3 bases from J; junction bases left unmatched: 14. In DNA form, the CDR3 reads TGCGCCAGCAGCCCAACTGTCGGGACAGGGGTCATTTACTATGGCTACACCTTC. Protein: CASSPTVGTGVIYYGYTF.

In its sample, this clone was seen once. The J gene is TRBJ2-1, the V gene TRBV27; 11 nucleotides agree with TRBD1. This CDR3 region has 14 residues. In germline, CDR1 is MNHEY, CDR2 SMNVEV (reference sequence). V shed 7 bases and J 6 bases; nucleotides not matched to a gene: 5. The CDR3 sequence: CASTWTGGSNEQFF. DNA for the CDR3: TGTGCCAGCACGTGGACAGGGGGCTCCAATGAGCAGTTCTTC.